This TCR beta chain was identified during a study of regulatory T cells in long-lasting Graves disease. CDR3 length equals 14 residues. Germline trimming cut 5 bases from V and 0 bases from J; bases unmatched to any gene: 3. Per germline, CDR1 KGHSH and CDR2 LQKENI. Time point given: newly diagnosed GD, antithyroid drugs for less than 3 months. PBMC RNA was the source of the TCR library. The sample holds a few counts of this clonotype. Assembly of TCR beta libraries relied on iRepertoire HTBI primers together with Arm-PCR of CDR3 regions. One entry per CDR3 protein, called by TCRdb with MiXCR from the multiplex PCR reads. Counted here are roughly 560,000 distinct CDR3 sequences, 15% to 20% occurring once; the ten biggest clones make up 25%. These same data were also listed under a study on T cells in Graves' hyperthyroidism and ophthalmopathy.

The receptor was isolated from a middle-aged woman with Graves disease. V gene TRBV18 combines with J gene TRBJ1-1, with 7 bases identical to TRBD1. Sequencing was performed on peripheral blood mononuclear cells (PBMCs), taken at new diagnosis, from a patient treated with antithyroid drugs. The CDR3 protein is CASSATGLNTEAFF. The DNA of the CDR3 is TGTGCCAGCTCAGCGACAGGGTTGAACACTGAAGCTTTCTTT.